The 30 T cell receptor beta chains presented below share a single source sample, sequenced in a study of CD8+CD57+ T cells in acquired aplastic anemia. Patients included in sequencing had previously demonstrated CD8+CD57+ cell expansion by flow cytometry. CDR3 and TCR beta VDJ profiling relied on a genomic DNA template. Each CDR3 protein is one row after TCRdb ran MiXCR on the reads. The sample has 160,000 or so distinct CDR3 sequences, 45% to 55% seen once. The sequenced sample consisted of sorted CD4+, CD8+, or CD8+CD57+ T cells (not recorded which) from PBMCs. Every receptor here comes from a human donor with aplastic anemia.

This clonotype was seen repeatedly, ten times or more. The CDR3 here is CASSLRNGYEQYF. The CDR3 DNA sequence: TGTGCCAGCAGTTTAAGAAACGGCTACGAGCAGTACTTC. This sequence joins TRBV28 and TRBJ2-7; D is unclear. Germline V gives CDR1 MDHEN, CDR2 SYDVKM. Between the trimmed V and J ends, which lost 2 bases and 3 bases, there was a span of 8 bases. CDR3 length: 13 residues. The complete variable domain, with remaining parts taken from reference TRBV28 and TRBJ2-7, reads DVKVTQSSRYLVKRTGEKVFLECVQDMDHENMFWYRQDPGLGLRLIYFSYDVKMKEKGDIPEGYSVSREKKERFSLILESASTNQTSMYLCASSLRNGYEQYFGPGTRLTVT.

This clonotype was seen many times. V usage is TRBV19 and J usage is TRBJ2-2; D might be TRBD1 (6 bases). CDR1 is LNHDA, CDR2 SQIVND, per germline (reference sequence). There are 14 residues in the CDR3. Trimming removed 9 bases at V and 4 bases at J, with 15 bases between. The CDR3 DNA reads as TGTGCCAGCCGTCAGGGGCCGTTCACCGGGGAGCTGTTTTTT. Residues: CASRQGPFTGELFF.

This clonotype has at least ten counts. The rearrangement links TRBV25-1 to TRBJ2-7; D is undetermined. The germline V gene encodes CDR1 MGHDK and CDR2 SYGVNS. V gave up 3 bases and J gave up 7 bases, with 19 bases separating them. CDR3 size: 15 residues. The CDR3: CASSDFAKTLGEQYF. Here the CDR3 DNA reads TGTGCCAGCAGTGACTTTGCAAAAACGCTTGGTGAGCAGTACTTC.

The table lists this clonotype with many counts. V and J are TRBV7-9 and TRBJ1-2; D is unresolved. Germline values: CDR1 SEHNR, CDR2 FQNEAQ (reference sequence). V was cut by 7 bases and J by 6 bases, with 15 bases left in between. This CDR3 contains 13 residues. CDR3 sequence: CASTVEPIHGYTF. The CDR3 region has the DNA TGTGCCAGCACCGTGGAACCTATTCATGGCTACACCTTC.

This clonotype was seen ten or more times. CDR3 protein: CASSVRGDPQAYEQYF. Written as DNA, the CDR3 is TGTGCCAGCAGCGTAAGGGGGGACCCTCAGGCCTACGAGCAGTACTTC. The gene calls are TRBV9 and TRBJ2-7, with D perhaps assigned TRBD1 or TRBD2 (6 bases each). The germline V gene encodes CDR1 SGDLS and CDR2 YYNGEE. The CDR3 runs 16 residues. Between the trimmed V and J ends, which lost 1 base and 2 bases, there was a span of 16 bases.

Turning to this clonotype: No conserved phenylalanine or tryptophan ends this CDR3, so it is likely a read error. The chain is built from TRBV10-2 and TRBJ2-1; D not resolved. From germline, CDR1 is WSHSY and CDR2 SAAADI. With 6 bases removed from V and 3 bases from J, the gap between germline ends came to 15 bases. This CDR3 is 15 amino acids long. The CDR3 DNA follows: TGCGCCAGCAGCTTCACGCGGCCCAACTACAATGAGCAGTTCCTC. Translating it yields CASSFTRPNYNEQFL.

The chain joins TRBV6-2 or TRBV6-3 to TRBJ1-5, with 7 bases matching TRBD1. Germline trimming cut 6 bases from V and 6 bases from J; bases unmatched to any gene: 17. The CDR3 totals 17 residues. The germline V gene encodes CDR1 MNHEY and CDR2 SVGEGT. This CDR3 reads CASSGNFRGGIGQPQHF. The CDR3 coding sequence is TGTGCCAGCAGCGGGAACTTCAGGGGGGGAATTGGTCAGCCCCAGCATTTT.

This clonotype was observed a few times. The chain is built from TRBV27 and TRBJ1-1, with D possibly being TRBD1 (5 bases). CDR1 and CDR2 (germline): MNHEY, SMNVEV (reference sequence). This CDR3 comprises 15 residues. V lost 3 bases to trimming and J lost 6 bases, with 17 bases between them. The CDR3 loop is CASSLDTRLISEAFF. CDR3 DNA: TGTGCCAGCAGTTTGGACACCCGCCTAATTTCTGAAGCTTTCTTT.

The CDR3 sequence is CASADMGVNQPQHF. Here the CDR3 DNA reads TGTGCCAGTGCCGATATGGGGGTGAATCAGCCCCAGCATTTT. The J gene is TRBJ1-5, the V gene TRBV19; TRBD1 is a possible D gene (5 bases). Germline values: CDR1 LNHDA, CDR2 SQIVND (reference sequence). V lost 8 bases and J lost 4, with 15 bases in between. The length of the CDR3 is 14 residues.

The genes are TRBV19 and TRBJ1-1, with D perhaps matching TRBD1 (6 bases). CDR3 length equals 12 residues. The V gene's germline CDR1 is LNHDA and CDR2 SQIVND (reference sequence). With 10 bases removed from V and 1 base from J, the gap between germline ends came to 10 bases. CDR3 amino acids: CATTTGNTEAFF. In nucleotides, the CDR3 is TGTGCCACGACGACAGGGAACACTGAAGCTTTCTTT.

This clonotype was picked up many times. This chain uses TRBV12-3 or TRBV12-4 with TRBJ2-7, with TRBD1 as a possible D gene (6 bases). The CDR3 extends over 17 amino acids. V lost 0 bases to trimming and J lost 4 bases, with 19 bases between them. The CDR3 spells CASSLARTANDPYEQYF. CDR3 nucleotide sequence: TGTGCCAGCAGTTTAGCTAGGACAGCTAACGACCCTTACGAGCAGTACTTC.

Many counts were recorded for this clonotype. The rearrangement uses TRBV19 and TRBJ2-3; either TRBD1 or TRBD2 may fit D (5 bases each). Trimming removed 5 bases at V and 0 bases at J, with 15 bases between. The CDR3 covers 16 residues. Germline V gene sequence: CDR1 LNHDA, CDR2 SQIVND (reference sequence). CDR3: CASSYSGTGSTDTQYF. CDR3 sequence (DNA): TGTGCCAGTAGTTACTCCGGGACGGGGAGCACAGATACGCAGTATTTT.

The chain couples TRBV24-1 to TRBJ2-5, with 13 bases identical to TRBD2. The CDR3 runs to 15 residues. With 3 bases clipped from V and 5 bases from J, the junction kept 2 bases outside the gene matches. Germline lookup yields CDR1 KGHDR and CDR2 SFDVKD. The CDR3 DNA follows: TGTGCCACCAGTGATCCGACTAGCGGGGGGGAGACCCAGTACTTC. This gives the protein CATSDPTSGGETQYF.

This chain links TRBV10-1 with TRBJ1-6, with a possible D match to TRBD1 (5 bases). The germline V and J ends were trimmed by 4 bases and 14 bases, with 18 bases remaining between them. This CDR3 is 14 amino acids long. The germline V gene encodes CDR1 WNHNN and CDR2 SYGVQD (reference sequence). CDR3 sequence reads: CASSAGQRGATLHF. The CDR3 DNA follows: TGCGCCAGCAGTGCCGGGCAGAGAGGGGCCACCCTCCACTTT.

This clonotype appeared a few times. Since a much larger clone is just one base distant, this may be a read error. The chain employs TRBV5-1 and TRBJ2-7; 10 bases match TRBD1. The V gene's germline CDR1 is SGHRS and CDR2 YFSETQ. V trimming: 0 bases; J trimming: 12 bases; junction bases outside the gene matches: 12. CDR3 length: 15 residues. CDR3 loop: CASSLANDRGQVRYF. The CDR3, as DNA: TGCGCCAGCAGCTTGGCCAACGACAGGGGGCAAGTGCGGTACTTC.

The sample holds many counts of this clonotype. The gene calls are TRBV13 and TRBJ1-2, with a tentative D call TRBD1 (5 bases). The germline V gene has CDR1 PRHDT and CDR2 FYEKMQ (reference sequence). Trimming took off 0 bases at V and 7 bases at J, with 18 bases between the two ends. CDR3 length: 16 residues. The CDR3 DNA reads as TGTGCCAGCAGCTTAGGTGGGACCCCAGAGGCCCGTGGCTACACCTTC. As protein: CASSLGGTPEARGYTF.

The chain carries TRBV20-1 and TRBJ2-5; unclear D gene. The CDR3 is 10 residues long. Germline assignment: CDR1 DFQATT and CDR2 SNEGSKA (reference sequence). Trimming removed 6 bases at V and 2 bases at J, with 4 bases between. CDR3 sequence (DNA): TGCAGTGCACTGCAAGAGACCCAGTACTTC. This gives the protein CSALQETQYF.

The chain is built from TRBV7-8 and TRBJ2-7; 8 bases map to TRBD2. This CDR3 has 15 amino acids. The V and J ends lost 4 bases and 5 bases, in that order; junction bases with no gene match: 10. Germline V gene data show CDR1 as SGHVS and CDR2 as FQNEAQ. In DNA, the CDR3 is TGTGCCAGCAGCTCACAAACTAGCGGTGGTAACGAGCAGTACTTC. Translating it yields CASSSQTSGGNEQYF.

The J gene is TRBJ1-2, the V gene TRBV18; D unresolved. The V and J ends lost 4 bases and 6 bases respectively, with 12 bases between them. The CDR3 contains 13 residues. In germline, CDR1 is KGHSH, CDR2 LQKENI. The CDR3 DNA is TGTGCCAGCTCACTAATCAGAGAGGATGGCTACACCTTC. Residues: CASSLIREDGYTF.

The chain recombines TRBV20-1 with TRBJ2-2, with unresolved D. Trimming pared 3 bases from V and 0 bases from J, leaving 8 bases between. The CDR3 consists of 14 residues. Germline V CDR1 and CDR2: DFQATT, SNEGSKA (reference sequence). The CDR3 DNA is TGCAGTGCTAGTATTCCCGCGAACACCGGGGAGCTGTTTTTT. Its translation is CSASIPANTGELFF.

A word on this clonotype: This may be a read error: a much more frequent sequence differs by one nucleotide. V usage is TRBV4-1 and J usage is TRBJ1-2; possible D gene TRBD1, 6 bases. Germline V CDR1 and CDR2: MGHRA, YSYEKL. This CDR3 has 15 residues. The CDR3 loop is CASSLPGDGEYGHTF. In DNA form, the CDR3 reads TGCGCCAGCAGCCTCCCAGGGGACGGTGAATATGGCCACACCTTC.

V gene TRBV2 combines with J gene TRBJ2-7; D is unresolved. Germline values: CDR1 SNHLY, CDR2 FYNNEI. This CDR3 region has 12 residues. Trimming removed 5 bases from V and 4 bases from J, with 9 bases in between. This CDR3 is CASSQDLYEQYF. CDR3 nucleotide sequence: TGTGCCAGCAGTCAAGATTTATACGAGCAGTACTTC. The full variable domain, completed using reference TRBV2 and TRBJ2-7, is EPEVTQTPSHQVTQMGQEVILRCVPISNHLYFYWYRQILGQKVEFLVSFYNNEISEKSEIFDDQFSVERPDGSNFTLKIRSTKLEDSAMYFCASSQDLYEQYFGPGTRLTVT.

The J gene is TRBJ1-2, the V gene TRBV6-1; D might be TRBD1 (5 bases). Germline V gene data show CDR1 as MNHNS and CDR2 as SASEGT. This CDR3 comprises 13 residues. Trimming took off 6 bases at V and 8 bases at J, with 16 bases between the two ends. The CDR3 here is CASSEKGRKGYTF. In DNA form, the CDR3 reads TGTGCCAGCAGCGAGAAGGGGAGAAAGGGCTACACCTTC.

The chain employs TRBV2 and TRBJ2-7; 8 bases are a match to TRBD1. The CDR3 spans 14 residues. Looked up from germline, CDR1 is SNHLY and CDR2 is FYNNEI. Trimming cost V 6 bases and J 5 bases; bases outside gene matches: 9. CDR3 loop: CASSLTGVGNEQYF. DNA for the CDR3: TGTGCCAGCAGCCTGACAGGGGTAGGAAACGAGCAGTACTTC.

This clonotype has a count of ten or more. The chain links TRBV19 to TRBJ2-2; the D gene is possibly TRBD2 (5 bases). The CDR3 covers 19 residues. Deletions cut 6 bases from V and 4 bases from J, with 27 bases between. Germline V gene data show CDR1 as LNHDA and CDR2 as SQIVND (reference sequence). This CDR3 reads CASRVLRARSAGSTGELFF. CDR3 in DNA: TGTGCCAGTAGGGTGCTCCGAGCCCGGTCGGCTGGGAGCACCGGGGAGCTGTTTTTT.

In this sample, this clonotype turned up a few times. V usage is TRBV5-4 and J usage is TRBJ1-1, with D possibly matching TRBD1 (6 bases). Deletions cut 5 bases from V and 4 bases from J, with 12 bases between. CDR3 length: 13 residues. Germline values: CDR1 SGHNT, CDR2 YYREEE (reference sequence). CDR3 protein: CASRGGGGTEAFF. In DNA form, the CDR3 reads TGTGCCAGCAGGGGGGGCGGAGGCACTGAAGCTTTCTTT.

The chain is built from TRBV29-1 and TRBJ2-2; 7 positions agree with TRBD2. The CDR3 is 14 amino acids. Trimming took 7 bases from V and 4 from J; bases not matched to a gene: 9. CDR1 and CDR2 from the germline V gene are SQVTM and ANQGSEA. The CDR3 loop reads CSAVGGLSTGELFF. As DNA, the CDR3 is TGCAGCGCCGTCGGGGGGTTGAGCACCGGGGAGCTGTTTTTT.

In its sample, this clonotype was seen many times. This rearrangement joins TRBV19 to TRBJ2-7; TRBD2 aligns across 8 bases. In germline, CDR1 is LNHDA, CDR2 SQIVND (reference sequence). The CDR3 sequence is 15 residues long. J gave up 0 bases and V 3 bases, and 4 bases lay outside the gene matches. The chain's CDR3 is CASSISGEGSYEQYF. For the CDR3, the DNA is TGTGCCAGTAGTATTAGCGGGGAGGGCTCCTACGAGCAGTACTTC.

This clonotype was seen only once. The gene calls are TRBV15 and TRBJ1-1, with 9 bases fitting TRBD1. Looked up from germline, CDR1 is LNHNV and CDR2 is YYDKDF (reference sequence). This CDR3 has 15 residues. V dropped 1 base and J dropped 3; count of bases not matched to a gene: 3. CDR3 residues: CATSRAGQGYTEAFF. CDR3 sequence (DNA): TGTGCCACCAGCAGAGCGGGACAGGGATACACTGAAGCTTTCTTT.

The table lists this clonotype with a few counts. V usage is TRBV2 and J usage is TRBJ1-4; maybe TRBD1 (5 bases). Per germline, CDR1 SNHLY and CDR2 FYNNEI. V lost 7 bases to trimming and J lost 7 bases, with 13 bases between them. The CDR3 totals 13 residues. The CDR3 region has the DNA TGTGCCAGCAATGGGCAGGGCGGTGAAAAACTGTTTTTT. The encoded protein is CASNGQGGEKLFF. Together with reference TRBV2 and TRBJ1-4, the CDR3 gives the full variable domain: EPEVTQTPSHQVTQMGQEVILRCVPISNHLYFYWYRQILGQKVEFLVSFYNNEISEKSEIFDDQFSVERPDGSNFTLKIRSTKLEDSAMYFCASNGQGGEKLFFGSGTQLSVL.